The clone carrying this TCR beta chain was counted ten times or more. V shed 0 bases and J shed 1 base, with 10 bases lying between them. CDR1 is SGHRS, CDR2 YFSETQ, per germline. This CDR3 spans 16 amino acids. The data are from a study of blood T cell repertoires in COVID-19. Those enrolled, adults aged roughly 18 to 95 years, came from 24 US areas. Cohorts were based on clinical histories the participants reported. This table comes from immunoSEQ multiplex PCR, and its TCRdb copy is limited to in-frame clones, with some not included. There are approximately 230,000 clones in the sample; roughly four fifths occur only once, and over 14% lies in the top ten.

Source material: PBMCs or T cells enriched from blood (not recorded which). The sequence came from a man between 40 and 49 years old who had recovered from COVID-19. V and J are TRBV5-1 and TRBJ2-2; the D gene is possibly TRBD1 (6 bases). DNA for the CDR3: TGCGCCAGCAGCTTGGAGACAGGTTGGAACACCGGGGAGCTGTTTTTT. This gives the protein CASSLETGWNTGELFF.